The 21 T cell receptor beta chains given below trace back to one sample, sequenced in a study of T cells in Graves' hyperthyroidism and ophthalmopathy. What was amplified from RNA transcripts were TCR beta CDR3 regions. The study used the HTBI primer set for a first-round RT-PCR of the TCR CDR3. TCRdb used MiXCR to reprocess the multiplex PCR reads, holding one entry per CDR3 protein. The top ten clones hold over 6% of a sample with 550,000 to 600,000 distinct CDR3 sequences, around 14% of them seen once. Sequencing used blood. The origin of the receptors is a woman aged 18-29 years with Graves' ophthalmopathy.

The rearrangement uses TRBV19 and TRBJ1-6, with D possibly TRBD1 on 5 matching bases. CDR3 length: 15 amino acids. Per the germline V gene, CDR1 is LNHDA and CDR2 is SQIVND (reference sequence). V was pared by 6 bases and J by 0 bases, with 9 bases between. CDR3 DNA: TGTGCCAGTAGCCGACAGTTCTCCTATAATTCACCCCTCCACTTT. Translated, it gives CASSRQFSYNSPLHF.

This clonotype has ten or more counts. V and J are TRBV3-1 and TRBJ2-3, with D uncertain. The V end lost 0 bases, the J end lost 2 bases, and 12 bases lay between the germline ends. CDR3 length equals 16 residues. CDR1 and CDR2 (germline): LGHDT, YNNKEL (reference sequence). CDR3 residues: CASSQEGHTVTDTQYF. In nucleotides, the CDR3 is TGTGCCAGCAGCCAAGAGGGCCACACCGTCACAGATACGCAGTATTTT.

This clonotype was detected a few times. The chain combines TRBV7-9 with TRBJ2-6; D gene ambiguous. This CDR3 is built from 15 residues. V lost 0 bases to trimming and J lost 6 bases, with 9 bases between them. Germline V gives CDR1 SEHNR, CDR2 FQNEAQ (reference sequence). The CDR3 region is CASSLAVIEANVLTF. CDR3 bases: TGTGCCAGCAGCTTAGCGGTGATCGAGGCCAACGTCCTGACTTTC.

This clonotype was seen many times. The chain has TRBV3-1 and TRBJ2-1, with 7 bases that match TRBD2. Germline V lookup: CDR1 LGHDT, CDR2 YNNKEL (reference sequence). The CDR3 totals 15 residues. V shed 1 base and J 4 bases; nucleotides not matched to a gene: 4. The CDR3 here is CASSQVSGIYNEQFF. Written as DNA, the CDR3 is TGTGCCAGCAGCCAAGTAAGCGGGATTTACAATGAGCAGTTCTTC.

The chain has TRBV11-2 and TRBJ1-4; D might be TRBD1 (6 bases). CDR1 SGHAT and CDR2 FQNNGV come from the germline V gene. Trimming removed 4 bases at V and 2 bases at J, with 11 bases between. The length of the CDR3 is 15 residues. The CDR3 here is CASSSQGGTNEKLFF. CDR3 nucleotides: TGTGCCAGCAGCTCACAGGGTGGGACTAATGAAAAACTGTTTTTT.

There are many counts of this clonotype. V is TRBV11-2 and J is TRBJ2-5; 8 nucleotides match TRBD1. J was trimmed by 7 bases and V by 4 bases; bases with no gene match: 20. There are 18 residues in the CDR3. Germline CDR1 is SGHAT and CDR2 is FQNNGV. CDR3 residues: CASSYRGTAHIRRGTQYF. CDR3 DNA sequence: TGTGCCAGCAGCTACAGGGGGACAGCGCACATAAGGAGGGGGACCCAGTACTTC.

In this sample, this clonotype turned up many times. The V and J genes are TRBV6-1 and TRBJ1-6; TRBD1 matches at 10 bases. Germline lookup yields CDR1 MNHNS and CDR2 SASEGT. Trimming cost V 11 bases and J 8 bases; bases outside gene matches: 9. CDR3 length equals 14 residues. CDR3 in amino acids: CAVRQGTGDSPLHF. The CDR3, as DNA: TGTGCCGTCAGACAGGGGACAGGGGATTCACCCCTCCACTTT.

This clonotype was seen more than once but under ten times. Given a much more abundant clone one base away, this may be a read error. The CDR3 end shows no conserved phenylalanine or tryptophan, and so a read error is likely. V gene TRBV28 combines with J gene TRBJ2-1; no reliable D call. Trimming shortened V by 7 bases and J by 4 bases, and 11 bases separated the two germline ends. Germline V gene sequence: CDR1 MDHEN, CDR2 SYDVKM. The length of the CDR3 is 13 residues. The DNA of the CDR3 is TGTGCCAGCAACGACCCATATTACAATGAGCAGTTCTAC. Its protein product is CASNDPYYNEQFY.

This clonotype was detected many times. The gene calls are TRBV2 and TRBJ2-7, with unresolved D. V lost 4 bases, J lost 2 bases, and 9 bases lay in between. CDR3 length: 13 amino acids. Germline CDR1 SNHLY, CDR2 FYNNEI. Written as DNA, the CDR3 is TGTGCCAGCAGTGTGGGGTTTACCTACGAGCAGTACTTC. It yields the protein CASSVGFTYEQYF. The complete variable domain, with remaining parts taken from reference TRBV2 and TRBJ2-7, reads EPEVTQTPSHQVTQMGQEVILRCVPISNHLYFYWYRQILGQKVEFLVSFYNNEISEKSEIFDDQFSVERPDGSNFTLKIRSTKLEDSAMYFCASSVGFTYEQYFGPGTRLTVT.

This clonotype has a handful of counts. The V gene is TRBV2, the J gene TRBJ2-3, with 7 positions matching TRBD2. V lost 1 base to trimming and J lost 6 bases; unmatched junction nucleotides: 10. CDR3 length equals 16 residues. Germline CDR1 is SNHLY and CDR2 is FYNNEI. CDR3 nucleotide sequence: TGTGCCAGCAGTGAAGAGATCGGCGGGAGTCTGGATACGCAGTATTTT. Translated: CASSEEIGGSLDTQYF.

This clonotype came up many times. The chain combines TRBV6-5 with TRBJ2-7; either TRBD1 or TRBD2 may supply D (5 bases each). The CDR3 covers 15 residues. CDR1 and CDR2 from the germline V gene are MNHEY and SVGAGI. Trimming pared 0 bases from V and 2 bases from J, leaving 11 bases between. The CDR3 nucleotides are TGTGCCAGCAGTTACTCTTGGGACCATACCTACGAGCAGTACTTC. Its translation: CASSYSWDHTYEQYF.

This clonotype was detected many times. The chain is built from TRBV20-1 and TRBJ1-1; 9 bases match TRBD1. Per germline, CDR1 DFQATT and CDR2 SNEGSKA (reference sequence). The CDR3 totals 15 residues. V shed 1 base and J 4 bases; nucleotides not matched to a gene: 7. The CDR3 nucleotides read TGCAGTGCTAGAGGTTGGGGACAGGGTATCACTGAAGCTTTCTTT. It codes for CSARGWGQGITEAFF.

This clonotype was counted a single time. The missing conserved phenylalanine or tryptophan at the end of this CDR3 makes a read error likely. The chain links TRBV5-5 to TRBJ2-2; D call uncertain. Germline lookup yields CDR1 SGHKS and CDR2 YYEKEE (reference sequence). The CDR3 contains 16 residues. Trimming took 0 bases from V and 5 from J, leaving 14 bases between them. CDR3 sequence: CASSLGVRPVTGELFL. DNA for the CDR3: TGTGCCAGCAGCTTGGGCGTGAGGCCGGTGACCGGGGAGCTGTTTCTT.

This clonotype was observed many times. The chain employs TRBV11-3 and TRBJ1-1, with D possibly being TRBD1 (5 bases). Trimming cost V 5 bases and J 1 base, with 11 bases left between them. Germline V gene sequence: CDR1 SGHNT, CDR2 YENEEA. The CDR3 is made up of 14 amino acids. The CDR3 sequence is CASSPRGRNTEAFF. In nucleotides, the CDR3 is TGTGCCAGCAGCCCGAGGGGCCGGAACACTGAAGCTTTCTTT.

This clonotype was observed a handful of times. The rearrangement links TRBV3-1 to TRBJ2-2; 7 positions agree with TRBD2. Trimming removed 7 bases from V and 4 bases from J; junction bases left unmatched: 12. The germline CDR1 and CDR2 sequences are LGHDT and YNNKEL (reference sequence). There are 16 residues in the CDR3. The CDR3 reads CASTPGASGLTGELFF. CDR3 bases: TGTGCCAGCACCCCAGGTGCTAGCGGCCTCACCGGGGAGCTGTTTTTT.

This clonotype was counted ten times or more. The CDR3, as DNA: TGTGCCAGCAGCCGCACTCTTAGGCGTGAAGGAGATACGCAGTATTTT. This sequence encodes CASSRTLRREGDTQYF. The V and J genes are TRBV3-1 and TRBJ2-3; D is uncertain. The CDR3 length is 16 residues. Germline lookup yields CDR1 LGHDT and CDR2 YNNKEL (reference sequence). Deletions cut 4 bases from V and 5 bases from J, with 19 bases between.

This clonotype occurred many times. The chain recombines TRBV3-1 with TRBJ2-3; D call uncertain. With 7 bases removed from V and 3 bases from J, the gap between germline ends came to 14 bases. This CDR3 has 14 amino acids. Germline CDR1 is LGHDT and CDR2 is YNNKEL (reference sequence). CDR3 DNA: TGTGCCAGCACCACACGTCTCGAAACAGATACGCAGTATTTT. This translates into CASTTRLETDTQYF.

This clonotype occurred many times. This chain uses TRBV6-1 with TRBJ2-7, with TRBD2 matching 10 bases. This CDR3 has 17 residues. The V gene's germline CDR1 is MNHNS and CDR2 SASEGT. Germline trimming cut 9 bases from V and 2 bases from J; bases unmatched to any gene: 16. In nucleotides, the CDR3 is TGTGCCAGTTCTAGGGGGTCTAGCGGGAGCAAGGCCTACGAGCAGTACTTC. It is translated as CASSRGSSGSKAYEQYF.

This clonotype has a handful of counts. The chain links TRBV20-1 to TRBJ1-2; weak D call: TRBD1 (6 bases). This CDR3 contains 12 residues. Trimming removed 7 bases from V and 8 bases from J, with 17 bases in between. Germline loops: CDR1 DFQATT, CDR2 SNEGSKA (reference sequence). The CDR3 DNA follows: TGCAGTGTCCTCCCCAGGGGCGACGGCTACACCTTC. Protein product: CSVLPRGDGYTF.

J is TRBJ2-1 and V is TRBV27; D is unresolved. The CDR3 loop spans 15 amino acids. Trimming cost V 5 bases and J 3 bases, with 14 bases left between them. Germline CDR1 and CDR2: MNHEY and SMNVEV (reference sequence). Here the CDR3 reads CASSPLALGYNEQFF. Written as DNA, the CDR3 is TGTGCCAGCAGTCCCTTGGCCCTGGGCTACAATGAGCAGTTCTTC.

This clonotype was seen repeatedly, ten times or more. The chain joins TRBV28 to TRBJ1-5; D gene unclear. This CDR3 has 13 residues. Germline V gives CDR1 MDHEN, CDR2 SYDVKM. With 4 bases removed from V and 4 bases from J, the gap between germline ends came to 8 bases. The CDR3 protein is CASSSTGNQPQHF. CDR3 coding DNA: TGTGCCAGCAGTTCCACCGGGAATCAGCCCCAGCATTTT.